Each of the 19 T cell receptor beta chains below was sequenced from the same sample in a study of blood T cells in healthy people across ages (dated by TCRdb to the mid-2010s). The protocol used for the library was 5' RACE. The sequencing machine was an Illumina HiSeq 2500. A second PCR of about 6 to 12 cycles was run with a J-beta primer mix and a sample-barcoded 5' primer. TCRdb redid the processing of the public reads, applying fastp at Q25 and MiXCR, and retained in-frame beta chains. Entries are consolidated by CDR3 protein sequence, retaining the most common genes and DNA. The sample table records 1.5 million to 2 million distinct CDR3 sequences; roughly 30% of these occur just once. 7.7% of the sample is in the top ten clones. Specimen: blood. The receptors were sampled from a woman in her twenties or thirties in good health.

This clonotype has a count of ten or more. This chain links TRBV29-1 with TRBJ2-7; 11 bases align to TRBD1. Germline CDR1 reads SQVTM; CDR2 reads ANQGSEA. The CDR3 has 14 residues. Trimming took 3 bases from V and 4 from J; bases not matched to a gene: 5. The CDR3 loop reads CSVDPGTGGYEQYF. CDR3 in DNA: TGCAGCGTTGATCCCGGGACAGGGGGTTACGAGCAGTACTTC.

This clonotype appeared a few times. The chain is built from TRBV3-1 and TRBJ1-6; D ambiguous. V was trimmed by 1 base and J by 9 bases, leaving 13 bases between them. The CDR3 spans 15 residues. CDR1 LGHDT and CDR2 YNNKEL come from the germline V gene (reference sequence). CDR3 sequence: CASSQGGSRSSPLHF. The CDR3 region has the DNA TGTGCCAGCAGCCAAGGAGGCTCCAGGAGTTCACCCCTCCACTTT.

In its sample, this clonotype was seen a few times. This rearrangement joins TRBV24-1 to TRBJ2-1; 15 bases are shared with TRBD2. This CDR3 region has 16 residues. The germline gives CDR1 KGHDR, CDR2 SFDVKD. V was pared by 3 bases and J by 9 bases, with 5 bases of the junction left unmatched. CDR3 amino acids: CATSDGLAGGPSEQFF. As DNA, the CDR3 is TGTGCCACCAGTGATGGACTAGCGGGAGGGCCGAGTGAGCAGTTCTTC.

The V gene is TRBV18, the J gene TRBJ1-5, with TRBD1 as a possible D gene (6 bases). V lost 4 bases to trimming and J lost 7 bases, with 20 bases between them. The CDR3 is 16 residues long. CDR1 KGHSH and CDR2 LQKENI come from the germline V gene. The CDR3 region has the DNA TGTGCCAGCTCACAGTACAACGGGGGGCCGGGGCAGCCCCAGCATTTT. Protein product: CASSQYNGGPGQPQHF.

In nucleotides, the CDR3 is TGTGCCAGCAGCTTAGAACTTGATACGAGCTCCTACAATGAGCAGTTCTTC. This encodes CASSLELDTSSYNEQFF. The V gene is TRBV11-2, the J gene TRBJ2-1; D ambiguous. This CDR3 is 17 amino acids long. The V end lost 0 bases, the J end lost 0 bases, and 12 bases lay between the germline ends. The germline CDR1 and CDR2 sequences are SGHAT and FQNNGV.

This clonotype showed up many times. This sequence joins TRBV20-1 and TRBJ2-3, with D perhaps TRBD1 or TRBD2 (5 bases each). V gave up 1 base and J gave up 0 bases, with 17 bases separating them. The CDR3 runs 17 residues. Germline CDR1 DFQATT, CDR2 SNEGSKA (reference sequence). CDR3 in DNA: TGCAGTGCTAGAGCTTGGGACCTCCCTCATAGCACAGATACGCAGTATTTT. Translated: CSARAWDLPHSTDTQYF.

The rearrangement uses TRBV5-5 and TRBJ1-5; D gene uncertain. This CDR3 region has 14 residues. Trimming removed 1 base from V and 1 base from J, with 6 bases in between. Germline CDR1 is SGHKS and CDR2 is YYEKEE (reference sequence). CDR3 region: CASSLSMSNQPQHF. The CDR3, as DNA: TGTGCCAGCAGCTTGAGCATGAGCAATCAGCCCCAGCATTTT.

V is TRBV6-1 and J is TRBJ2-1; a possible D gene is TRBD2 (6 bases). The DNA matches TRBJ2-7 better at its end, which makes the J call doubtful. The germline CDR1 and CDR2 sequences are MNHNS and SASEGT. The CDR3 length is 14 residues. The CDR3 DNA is TGTGCCAGCAGTGAAATGGGGGGATGGTACGAGCAGTACTTC. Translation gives CASSEMGGWYEQYF.

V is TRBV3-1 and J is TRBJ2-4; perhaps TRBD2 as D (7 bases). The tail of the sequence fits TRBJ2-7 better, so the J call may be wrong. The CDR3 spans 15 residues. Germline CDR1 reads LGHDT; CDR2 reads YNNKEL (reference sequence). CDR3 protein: CASRPRQGGAYEQYF. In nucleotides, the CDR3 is TGTGCCAGCAGACCCCGCCAAGGGGGGGCCTACGAGCAGTACTTC.

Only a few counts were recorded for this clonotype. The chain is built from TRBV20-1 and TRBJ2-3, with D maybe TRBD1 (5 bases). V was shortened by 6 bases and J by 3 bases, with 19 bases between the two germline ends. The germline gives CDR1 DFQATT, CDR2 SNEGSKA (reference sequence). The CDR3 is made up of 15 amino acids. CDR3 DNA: TGCAGTGCCACCAGGGTAGGGTCTAGTACAGATACGCAGTATTTT. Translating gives CSATRVGSSTDTQYF.

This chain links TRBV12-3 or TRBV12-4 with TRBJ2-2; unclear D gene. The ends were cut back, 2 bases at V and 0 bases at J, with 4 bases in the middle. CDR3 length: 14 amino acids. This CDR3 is CASSLKSNTGELFF. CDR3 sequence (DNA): TGTGCCAGCAGTTTAAAGTCGAACACCGGGGAGCTGTTTTTT.

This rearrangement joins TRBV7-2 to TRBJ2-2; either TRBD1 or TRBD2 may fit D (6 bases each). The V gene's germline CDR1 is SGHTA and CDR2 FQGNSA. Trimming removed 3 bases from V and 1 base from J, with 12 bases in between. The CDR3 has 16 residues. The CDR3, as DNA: TGTGCCAGCAGCTTTCGGGGGCCGGGGAACACCGGGGAGCTGTTTTTT. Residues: CASSFRGPGNTGELFF.

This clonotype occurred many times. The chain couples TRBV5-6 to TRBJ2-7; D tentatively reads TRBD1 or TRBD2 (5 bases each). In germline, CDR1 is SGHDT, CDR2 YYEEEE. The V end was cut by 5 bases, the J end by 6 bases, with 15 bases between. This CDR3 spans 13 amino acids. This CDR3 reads CASSRGLSGEQYF. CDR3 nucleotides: TGTGCCAGCAGTCGGGGCCTCAGCGGCGAGCAGTACTTC. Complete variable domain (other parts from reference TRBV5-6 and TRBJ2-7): DAGVTQSPTHLIKTRGQQVTLRCSPKSGHDTVSWYQQALGQGPQFIFQYYEEEERQRGNFPDRFSGHQFPNYSSELNVNALLLGDSALYLCASSRGLSGEQYFGPGTRLTVT.

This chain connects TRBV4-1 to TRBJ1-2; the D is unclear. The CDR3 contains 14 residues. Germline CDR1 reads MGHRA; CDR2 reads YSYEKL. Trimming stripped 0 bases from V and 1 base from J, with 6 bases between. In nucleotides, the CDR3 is TGCGCCAGCAGCCAAGAAAGTTTTAACTATGGCTACACCTTC. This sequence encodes CASSQESFNYGYTF.

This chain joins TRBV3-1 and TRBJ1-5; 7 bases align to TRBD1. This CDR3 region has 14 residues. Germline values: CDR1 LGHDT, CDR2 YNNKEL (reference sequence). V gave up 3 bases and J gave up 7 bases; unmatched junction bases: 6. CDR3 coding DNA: TGTGCCAGCAGCCAGGGGGACAGCGGACAGCCCCAGCATTTT. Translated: CASSQGDSGQPQHF. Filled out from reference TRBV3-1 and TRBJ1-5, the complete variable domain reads DTAVSQTPKYLVTQMGNDKSIKCEQNLGHDTMYWYKQDSKKFLKIMFSYNNKELIINETVPNRFSPKSPDKAHLNLHINSLELGDSAVYFCASSQGDSGQPQHFGDGTRLSIL.

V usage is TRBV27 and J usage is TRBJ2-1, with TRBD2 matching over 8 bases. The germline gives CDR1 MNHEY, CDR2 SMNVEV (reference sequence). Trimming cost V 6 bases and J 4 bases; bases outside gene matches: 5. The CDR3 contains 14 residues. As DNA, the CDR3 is TGTGCCAGCAGACCGGGACTAGTATACAATGAGCAGTTCTTC. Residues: CASRPGLVYNEQFF.

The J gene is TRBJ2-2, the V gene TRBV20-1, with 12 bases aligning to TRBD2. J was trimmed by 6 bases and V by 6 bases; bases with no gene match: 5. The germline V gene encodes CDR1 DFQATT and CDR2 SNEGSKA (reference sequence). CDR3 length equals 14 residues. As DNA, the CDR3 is TGCAGTGCCAGGACTAGCGGGGTCGCCGGGGAGCTGTTTTTT. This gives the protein CSARTSGVAGELFF.

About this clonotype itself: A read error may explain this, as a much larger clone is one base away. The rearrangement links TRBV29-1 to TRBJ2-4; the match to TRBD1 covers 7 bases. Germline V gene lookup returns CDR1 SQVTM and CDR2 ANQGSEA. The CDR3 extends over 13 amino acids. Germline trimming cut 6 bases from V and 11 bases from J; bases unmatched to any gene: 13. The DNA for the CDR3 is TGCAGCGTAACCCATGACAGGGAAGACGTTCAGTACTTC. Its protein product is CSVTHDREDVQYF. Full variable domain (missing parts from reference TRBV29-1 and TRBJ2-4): SAVISQKPSRDICQRGTSLTIQCQVDSQVTMMFWYRQQPGQSLTLIATANQGSEATYESGFVIDKFPISRPNLTFSTLTVSNMSPEDSSIYLCSVTHDREDVQYFGAGTRLSVL.

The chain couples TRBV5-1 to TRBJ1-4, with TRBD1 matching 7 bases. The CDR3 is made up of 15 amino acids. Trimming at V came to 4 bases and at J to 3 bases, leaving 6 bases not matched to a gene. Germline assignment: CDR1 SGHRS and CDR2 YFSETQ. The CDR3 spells CASSVTGTANEKLFF. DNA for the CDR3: TGCGCCAGCAGCGTTACCGGGACAGCTAATGAAAAACTGTTTTTT.